This T cell receptor (beta chain) derives from a study of CD8+ T cells in alopecia areata. The overall study: The study gave treated patients oral tofacitinib at 5 to 10 mg twice daily.

Germline V gene lookup returns CDR1 SGHAT and CDR2 FQDESV (reference sequence). The CDR3 consists of 10 residues. The V gene lost 6 bases and the J gene lost 5 bases, with 2 bases spanning the gap. It was cDNA, reverse transcribed from extracted RNA, that served as the sequencing template. Repertoires were generated with immunoSEQ multiplex PCR, while TCRdb's copy carries only in-frame clones and drops some. Of over 150,000 clones listed, 59% are singletons. From PBMCs, CD4+ and CD8+ T cells were sorted. As regards this clone: Antigen: not known.

Study-wide results and limits: Higher clonality and more expanded CD8+ clones appeared in lesional than normal scalp.

The sample was CD4+ T cells sorted from blood, taken at week 0. V usage is TRBV11-1 and J usage is TRBJ2-1; D is undetermined. This TCR was recovered from a human donor with alopecia areata. For the CDR3, the DNA is TGTGCCAGCAGGAACAATGAGCAGTTCTTC. This sequence encodes CASRNNEQFF.